The 2 T cell receptor beta chains presented below share a single source sample, sequenced in a study of metastatic and nonmetastatic thyroid tumors (dated by TCRdb to the early 2020s). The library was produced with PCR. The sequencer listed for this sample is Illumina HiSeq 4000. TCRdb cleaned the public reads at Q25 with fastp, built clones with MiXCR and kept in-frame beta chains. A total of tens of thousands of clones appear in this sample, approximately 40% of them only once. The ten largest clonotypes hold approximately 29% of the sample. No patient had received any treatment before thyroid surgery. The sequenced sample consisted of tumor tissue. The receptors were sampled from a female donor with papillary thyroid cancer or a benign thyroid nodule (not recorded which). Some clones in this sample may be carry-over from other donors' samples.

In its sample, this clone was seen a few times. This chain links TRBV2 with TRBJ2-1; possibly TRBD2 for D (5 bases). Trimming stripped 5 bases from V and 5 bases from J, with 10 bases between. The V gene's germline CDR1 is SNHLY and CDR2 FYNNEI. The CDR3 is 13 residues long. CDR3 region: CASSSGAHNEQFF. The CDR3 region has the DNA TGTGCCAGCAGTAGCGGAGCCCACAATGAGCAGTTCTTC.

This clone came up once. V is TRBV12-5 and J is TRBJ2-3; 10 nucleotides agree with TRBD2. The length of the CDR3 is 20 residues. Trimming cost V 0 bases and J 1 base; bases outside gene matches: 13. The germline CDR1 and CDR2 sequences are LGHNT and FRNRAP. The CDR3 loop is CASGLVLAVAGGPGTDTQYF. CDR3 sequence (DNA): TGTGCTAGTGGTTTGGTACTCGCGGTAGCGGGAGGCCCGGGCACAGATACGCAGTATTTT.